Listed below are T cell receptor beta chains from one sample, sequenced in a study of cytomegalovirus exposure and HLA in healthy donors. Only in-frame clones appear in the TCRdb table, and some are missing; sequencing was by immunoSEQ multiplex PCR. The sample yields about 130,000 clones, about 80% seen once. The specimen was PBMCs. The receptors stem from a man aged 25-45 years in good health and CMV-seropositive. Both conserved end residues are part of each CDR3.

>TRBV19|TRBJ1-5
CASKFIGNNQPQHF
>TRBV5-4|TRBJ2-1
CASSATSGSYNEQFF
>TRBV6-5|TRBJ1-1
CASRLSGSMNTEAFF
>TRBV19|TRBJ1-1
CASSMNRGTEAFF
>TRBV30|TRBJ2-5
CAWSEWRKDYQETQYF
>TRBV7-2|TRBJ2-3
CASSRERWGTQYF
>TRBV7-9|TRBJ1-1
CASSLDGTGRSNTEAFF
>TRBV18|TRBJ1-1
CASSPDRLTEAFF
>TRBV29-1|TRBJ2-7
CSVADRGHTYEQYF
>TRBV7-4|TRBJ2-6
CASSRYFCSQSRANVLTF
>TRBV18|TRBJ1-1
CASSRGGLTEAFF
>TRBV9|TRBJ2-1
CASSVAGGSSYNEQFF
>TRBV16|TRBJ1-2
CASSQSGGGYTF
>TRBV19|TRBJ2-1
CASSISGRAGEQFF
>TRBV5-6|TRBJ1-3
CASSLDRAGNTIYF
>TRBV19|TRBJ1-1
CASSIEGQGAEAFF
>TRBV14|TRBJ2-1
CASSHLLAGGYNEQFF
>TRBV14|TRBJ1-1
CASSQRTGQNTEAFF
>TRBV13|TRBJ1-1
CASSLAGAEAFF
>TRBV6-4|TRBJ1-1
CASRKEMNTEAFF
>TRBV9|TRBJ2-3
CASSVVAGGGSTDTQYF
>TRBV6-6|TRBJ1-2
CASSLRGREGQGYTF
>TRBV5-6|TRBJ2-5
CASSLLARETQYF
>TRBV4-2|TRBJ2-7
CASSQPGGLITHEQYF